Listed here is a single TCR beta chain. Its target is not known. A junction boundary mismatches the germline segment, possibly from a read error. The PCR had 60 Vbeta and 13 Jbeta primers. Only in-frame clones appear in the TCRdb table, and some are missing; sequencing was by immunoSEQ multiplex PCR. In the table there are approximately 68,000 clones, about three quarters of which are singletons. The data belong to a study of cytomegalovirus exposure and HLA in healthy donors. Points from the study as a whole: Earlier analysis looked at TCR beta V segments, and most were productive about 90% or about 30% of the time. TCR beta V- and J-gene trimming, according to a later analysis, was linked to a missense DCLRE1C variant. Most TCR sequences were seen very rarely across donors, but some public TCRs occurred in many.

This CDR3 is built from 15 residues. Germline V gene lookup returns CDR1 GTSNPN and CDR2 SVGIG (reference sequence). Sequencing was carried out using PBMCs. The chain has TRBV30 and TRBJ2-7, with TRBD2 identical over 8 bases. This TCR derives from a woman younger than 45 in good health and CMV-seropositive. The CDR3 loop reads CAWGRPGTSNYGQYF. The DNA of the CDR3 is TGTGCCTGGGGTCGACCCGGGACTAGTAATTACGGGCAGTACTTC. The complete variable domain, with remaining parts taken from reference TRBV30 and TRBJ2-7, reads SQTIHQWPATLVQPVGSPLSLECTVEGTSNPNLYWYRQAAGRGLQLLFYSVGIGQISSEVPQNLSASRPQDRQFILSSKKLLLSDSGFYLCAWGRPGTSNYGQYFGPGTRLTVT.